The source of this TCR beta chain is a study of blood T cell repertoires in COVID-19. Study-level background: COVID-19 samples, acute and convalescent, were from the United States, Italy and Spain. The analysed material was cDNA or gDNA that came from T cells, B-cell-depleted T cells, or PBMCs.

In the study's own analysis: Amplification from reference gene primers served as the basis for estimated nucleated cell counts. Data came from immunoSEQ multiplex PCR; TCRdb stores just in-frame clones and leaves some out. That table supplies the V and J calls and clone size; D and trimming were determined from the DNA. The data hold about 250,000 clones, with 65% to 85% observed a single time. CDR3 length: 15 residues. Per germline, CDR1 MNHEY and CDR2 SVGEGT. Between the trimmed V and J ends, which lost 4 bases and 8 bases, there was a span of 18 bases. Material for sequencing was peripheral blood. The gene calls are TRBV6-2 or TRBV6-3 and TRBJ2-1; D is perhaps TRBD1 (6 bases). This receptor was obtained from a man between 40 and 49 years old with active or convalescent COVID-19. The CDR3 spells CASSSLRDNGDEQFF. The CDR3 DNA follows: TGTGCCAGCAGTTCCCTCCGGGACAATGGAGATGAGCAGTTCTTC.